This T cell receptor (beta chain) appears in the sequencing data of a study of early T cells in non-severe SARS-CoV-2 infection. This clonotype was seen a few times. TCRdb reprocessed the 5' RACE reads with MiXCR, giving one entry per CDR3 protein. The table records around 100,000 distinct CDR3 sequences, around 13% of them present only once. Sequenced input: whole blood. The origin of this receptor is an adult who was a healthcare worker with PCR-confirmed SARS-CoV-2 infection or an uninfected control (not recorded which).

The CDR3 nucleotides are TGTGCCAGCAGTTTCTCCACCCCCCTCAGCGGGGGGAGCTCCTACGAGCAGTACTTC. It yields the protein CASSFSTPLSGGSSYEQYF. The chain joins TRBV28 to TRBJ2-7; 9 positions agree with TRBD2. CDR1 and CDR2 (germline): MDHEN, SYDVKM. Trimming removed 3 bases from V and 0 bases from J; junction bases left unmatched: 15. CDR3 length: 19 residues.